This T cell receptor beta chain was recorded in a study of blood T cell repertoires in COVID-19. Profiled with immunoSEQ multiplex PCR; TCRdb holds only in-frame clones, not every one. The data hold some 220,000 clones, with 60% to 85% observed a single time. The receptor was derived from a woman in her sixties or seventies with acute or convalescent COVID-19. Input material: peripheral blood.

Written as DNA, the CDR3 is TGTGCCAGCAGCTTGGTGCAGGGGGAGTCTGAAAAACTGTTTTTT. As protein: CASSLVQGESEKLFF. The chain combines TRBV5-4 with TRBJ1-4; 7 nucleotides align to TRBD1. CDR1 is SGHNT, CDR2 YYREEE, per germline (reference sequence). The CDR3 is 15 residues long. Germline trimming cut 0 bases from V and 7 bases from J; bases unmatched to any gene: 6.